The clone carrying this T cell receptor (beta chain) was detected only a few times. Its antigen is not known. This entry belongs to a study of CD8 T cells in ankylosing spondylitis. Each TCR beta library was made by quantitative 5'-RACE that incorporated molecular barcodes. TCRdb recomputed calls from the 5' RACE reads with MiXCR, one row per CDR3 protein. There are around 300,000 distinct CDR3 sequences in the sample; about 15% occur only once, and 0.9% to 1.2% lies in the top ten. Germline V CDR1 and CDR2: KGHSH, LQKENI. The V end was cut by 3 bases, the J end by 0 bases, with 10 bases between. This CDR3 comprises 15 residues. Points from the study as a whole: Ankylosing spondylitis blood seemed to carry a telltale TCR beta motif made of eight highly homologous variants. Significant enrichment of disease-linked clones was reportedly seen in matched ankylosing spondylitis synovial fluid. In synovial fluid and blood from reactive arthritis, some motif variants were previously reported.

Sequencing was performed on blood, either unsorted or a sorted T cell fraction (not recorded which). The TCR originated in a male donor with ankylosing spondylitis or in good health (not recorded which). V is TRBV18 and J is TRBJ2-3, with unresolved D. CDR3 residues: CASSPREGSTDTQYF. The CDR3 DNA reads TGTGCCAGCTCACCCCGAGAAGGAAGCACAGATACGCAGTATTTT.